One and the same sample provided the 5 T cell receptor beta chains below, sequenced in a study of graft-versus-host responses after intestinal transplantation. The repertoire was sequenced with immunoSEQ multiplex PCR; TCRdb's copy has only in-frame clones and lacks some. The repertoire has over 75,000 clones, around nine tenths of them found once; the top ten carry approximately 0.34%. Their cognate antigens are unknown. The sequencing here drew on unstimulated CD4+ T cells sorted from spleen or lymph node cells, taken before intestinal transplant. The receptors here all came from a human donor who received an intestinal transplant.

This clone was detected once. V and J are TRBV13 and TRBJ2-1; 11 nucleotides match TRBD2. Germline CDR1 PRHDT, CDR2 FYEKMQ (reference sequence). This CDR3 has 18 amino acids. Trimming removed 5 bases from V and 3 bases from J; junction bases left unmatched: 12. The CDR3 sequence: CASSADRALAGGYNEQFF. CDR3 DNA: TGTGCCAGCAGCGCCGACAGGGCCCTAGCGGGGGGCTACAATGAGCAGTTCTTC.

The chain is built from TRBV10-3 and TRBJ2-7; possibly TRBD2 for D (5 bases). Germline V CDR1 and CDR2: ENHRY, SYGVKD. The CDR3 covers 13 residues. Between the trimmed V and J ends, which lost 7 bases and 6 bases, there was a span of 16 bases. Here the CDR3 reads CAIMERGGGEQYF. CDR3 coding DNA: TGTGCCATCATGGAGCGCGGAGGAGGCGAGCAGTACTTC.

The gene calls are TRBV27 and TRBJ2-3; 8 nucleotides agree with TRBD2. V trimming: 2 bases; J trimming: 4 bases; junction bases outside the gene matches: 8. Germline CDR1 reads MNHEY; CDR2 reads SMNVEV (reference sequence). The CDR3 is 16 amino acids. CDR3 in amino acids: CASSLGLAGGADTQYF. In nucleotides, the CDR3 is TGTGCCAGCAGTTTAGGGCTAGCCGGGGGGGCAGATACGCAGTATTTT.

The chain employs TRBV19 and TRBJ2-1; 9 nucleotides line up with TRBD1. The trim removed 6 bases at V and 7 bases at J, leaving 7 bases unmatched. Per germline, CDR1 LNHDA and CDR2 SQIVND (reference sequence). The CDR3 contains 14 residues. As DNA, the CDR3 is TGTGCCAGTAGCTGGACAGGGGTAAGGAATGAGCAGTTCTTC. Protein sequence: CASSWTGVRNEQFF.

J is TRBJ2-5 and V is TRBV7-9; maybe TRBD1 (5 bases). The CDR3 is 13 amino acids. Germline CDR1 and CDR2: SEHNR and FQNEAQ (reference sequence). Trimming cost V 2 bases and J 2 bases, with 6 bases left between them. CDR3: CASSLRGQETQYF. CDR3 nucleotide sequence: TGTGCCAGCAGCTTAAGGGGTCAAGAGACCCAGTACTTC.